This T cell receptor beta chain was sequenced in a study of cytomegalovirus exposure and HLA in healthy donors. Looking at the study overall: Genotyping of 430 or so donors showed that 80% to 90% belonged to the Caucasian-associated ancestry cluster. Study-wide points: Upon later analysis, TCR association rates were observed to vary by HLA locus, being highest for DRB1 and lowest for HLA-C.

In the PCR, 60 Vbeta and 13 Jbeta primers were used. Sequencing was performed with immunoSEQ multiplex PCR; in TCRdb, only in-frame clones are kept and a portion is missing. In the table there are 150,000 to 200,000 clones, around three quarters of which are singletons. A word on this clone: Its antigen is not known.

This CDR3 is 16 amino acids long. CDR1 is MNHNS and CDR2 is SASEGT in the germline V gene. Losses at the gene ends were 4 bases for V and 7 bases for J; bases not matched to a gene: 14. The rearrangement uses TRBV6-1 and TRBJ2-7; the match to TRBD1 covers 9 bases. Sequences were obtained from PBMCs. The source is a woman aged 40 to 50 in good health and CMV-seronegative. In DNA, the CDR3 is TGTGCCAGCAGTGCAACAGGGGGCTCAGTGCGAGAAGAGCAGTACTTC. Translation gives CASSATGGSVREEQYF.